This T cell receptor (beta chain) is drawn from a study of CD8+CD57+ T cells in acquired aplastic anemia. The study, taken as a whole, reports: Patients did not significantly differ from controls in CD8+ Simpson's diversity.

A remark on this clonotype: Its antigen is currently unknown.

Patients chosen for sequencing had CD8+CD57+ cells that had expanded, as shown by flow cytometry. The study profiled TCR beta VDJ and CDR3 using genomic DNA as template. TCRdb reprocessed the reads via MiXCR and lists one record per CDR3 protein. The sample yields roughly 180,000 distinct CDR3 sequences, about half seen once. Germline V gene data show CDR1 as MNHNS and CDR2 as SASEGT. V shed 6 bases and J shed 7 bases, with 15 bases lying between them. CDR3 length equals 13 residues. The TCR originated in a human donor with aplastic anemia. The rearrangement uses TRBV6-1 and TRBJ1-1; D is undetermined. The sequenced sample consisted of sorted CD4+, CD8+, or CD8+CD57+ T cells (not recorded which) from PBMCs. The CDR3 loop is CASSSPPGGEAFF. The CDR3 DNA reads TGTGCCAGCAGCTCTCCCCCGGGAGGTGAAGCTTTCTTT.